This T cell receptor (beta chain) emerged from a study of CD8+ T cells in alopecia areata. Treatment denoted: oral pan-JAK inhibitor, 5-10 mg twice daily. After isolation, RNA underwent reverse transcription to generate cDNA as the sequencing template. The assay was immunoSEQ multiplex PCR, and TCRdb's table has in-frame clones only and misses some. The data contain over 150,000 clones, roughly 50% of them singletons. About this clone: What it binds is not known.

Whole-study results and caveats: Besides other cells, scalp samples also yield sequences of resident alphabeta T cells from normal skin.

The CDR3 consists of 16 residues. V lost 0 bases to trimming and J lost 0 bases, with 11 bases between them. In germline, CDR1 is GTSNPN, CDR2 SVGIG (reference sequence). Sample: CD8+ T cells sorted from blood, taken at week 24, from a patient treated with tofacitinib. The V gene is TRBV30, the J gene TRBJ2-2; D call uncertain. This receptor was identified in a human donor with alopecia areata. The DNA of the CDR3 is TGTGCCTGGAGTGTACACGTGGGATCGAACACCGGGGAGCTGTTTTTT. Its protein is CAWSVHVGSNTGELFF.